The 24 T cell receptor beta chains presented below share a single source sample, sequenced in a study of beta chain features in type 1 diabetes. Study results and caveats: TCRB CDR3s were moderately but significantly shorter in Type 1 diabetes patients in all four CD4+ subsets.

TCRB transcripts that were expressed got sequenced, as all of the isolated RNA had been reverse transcribed. Generated by immunoSEQ multiplex PCR, the TCRdb table keeps only in-frame clones and is missing some. This sample has more than 300,000 clones, with 9.6% found just once. For these TCRs, the target antigens are not known. Sequencing was performed on central memory CD4+ T cells from blood. All receptors come from a man between 25 and 39 years old with type 1 diabetes.

The CDR3 spells CAISEASGTGGNTIYF. The CDR3, as DNA: TGTGCCATCAGTGAAGCCTCCGGGACGGGTGGAAACACCATATATTTT. V is TRBV10-3 and J is TRBJ1-3; possible D gene TRBD1, 5 bases. Deletions cut 3 bases from V and 3 bases from J, with 15 bases between. Looked up from germline, CDR1 is ENHRY and CDR2 is SYGVKD. This CDR3 comprises 16 residues.

This clone occurred a few times. The chain joins TRBV7-9 to TRBJ2-3; D gene unclear. V was trimmed by 5 bases and J by 5 bases, leaving 20 bases between them. Germline V gene data show CDR1 as SEHNR and CDR2 as FQNEAQ (reference sequence). CDR3 size: 16 residues. The CDR3 DNA reads TGTGCCAGCAGCCGTGGGCCTACGGCTGGTAGAGATACGCAGTATTTT. Amino acids: CASSRGPTAGRDTQYF.

This clone was counted at least ten times. Other DNA sequences from this sample encode an identical CDR3 as well. The V call is TRBV27, the J call TRBJ2-3; no firm D call. V lost 2 bases and J lost 2, with 5 bases in between. Germline CDR1 MNHEY, CDR2 SMNVEV (reference sequence). The CDR3 loop spans 13 amino acids. The CDR3 DNA is TGTGCCAGCAGTTTAGCTAACACAGATACGCAGTATTTT. Its protein is CASSLANTDTQYF.

This rearrangement joins TRBV7-2 to TRBJ2-5; no reliable D call. Germline CDR1 reads SGHTA; CDR2 reads FQGNSA. V dropped 5 bases and J dropped 1 base, with 8 bases sitting between them. CDR3 size: 13 residues. This CDR3 reads CASSREVQETQYF. The CDR3 DNA sequence: TGTGCCAGCAGCCGAGAGGTCCAAGAGACCCAGTACTTC.

For the CDR3, the DNA is TGTGCCAGCAGCCGTGGTGGGGCAGGGGTGACTGAAGCTTTCTTT. Translation gives CASSRGGAGVTEAFF. J is TRBJ1-1 and V is TRBV7-2, with a tentative D call TRBD1 (6 bases). The CDR3 sequence is 15 residues long. Germline CDR1 and CDR2: SGHTA and FQGNSA. The V end lost 5 bases, the J end lost 5 bases, and 18 bases lay between the germline ends.

This clone came up many times. The CDR3 DNA is TGTGCCTGGAGTTATGGTTTCCAGCCCCAGCATTTT. Amino acids: CAWSYGFQPQHF. The V call is TRBV30, the J call TRBJ1-5, with D unresolved. CDR1 is GTSNPN and CDR2 is SVGIG in the germline V gene (reference sequence). The CDR3 runs to 12 residues. Trimming removed 2 bases at V and 7 bases at J, with 9 bases between.

The V and J genes are TRBV7-2 and TRBJ1-2; 7 nucleotides agree with TRBD1. V was clipped by 3 bases and J by 8 bases; unmatched bases: 9. CDR1 and CDR2 from the germline V gene are SGHTA and FQGNSA. The CDR3 totals 14 residues. The CDR3 sequence: CASSLVATGTGYTF. DNA of the CDR3: TGTGCCAGCAGCTTGGTGGCGACAGGGACCGGCTACACCTTC.

This clone was observed many times. This chain uses TRBV9 with TRBJ2-2, with TRBD1 matching 9 bases. The CDR3 loop spans 16 amino acids. Trimming took 3 bases from V and 3 from J; bases not matched to a gene: 6. Germline V gene sequence: CDR1 SGDLS, CDR2 YYNGEE. DNA for the CDR3: TGTGCCAGCAGCGCTCACAGGGGGCGATACACCGGGGAGCTGTTTTTT. Amino acid sequence: CASSAHRGRYTGELFF.

DNA for the CDR3: TGTGCCAGCAGAGGACTAGCGGGGGGGGAGCAGTTCTTC. Protein: CASRGLAGGEQFF. This chain links TRBV7-2 with TRBJ2-1; 15 nucleotides align to TRBD2. Trimming cost V 6 bases and J 10 bases; bases outside gene matches: 1. CDR1 and CDR2 from the germline V gene are SGHTA and FQGNSA. This CDR3 is built from 13 residues.

This clone was seen a handful of times. The chain combines TRBV19 with TRBJ1-5; D unresolved. The V gene's germline CDR1 is LNHDA and CDR2 SQIVND (reference sequence). With 4 bases removed from V and 10 bases from J, the gap between germline ends came to 8 bases. CDR3 length: 11 amino acids. The CDR3 region has the DNA TGTGCCAGTAGTACTTTGGGACCCCAGCATTTT. It codes for CASSTLGPQHF.

There are a few counts of this clone. This chain uses TRBV19 with TRBJ2-7, with D perhaps given as TRBD1 or TRBD2 (6 bases each). The CDR3 loop spans 12 amino acids. V lost 3 bases and J lost 5, with 8 bases in between. Germline CDR1 and CDR2: LNHDA and SQIVND (reference sequence). This chain's CDR3 is CASSIGGDEQYF. CDR3 nucleotide sequence: TGTGCCAGTAGTATCGGGGGCGACGAGCAGTACTTC.

The CDR3 region is CASSIPQGYQPQHF. For the CDR3, the DNA is TGTGCCAGCAGTATCCCCCAGGGTTATCAGCCCCAGCATTTT. The V and J genes are TRBV28 and TRBJ1-5, with D possibly being TRBD1 (5 bases). V shed 5 bases and J shed 5 bases, with 13 bases lying between them. Per germline, CDR1 MDHEN and CDR2 SYDVKM. The CDR3 loop spans 14 amino acids.

The genes are TRBV28 and TRBJ1-2, with D perhaps TRBD1 (5 bases). Germline CDR1 reads MDHEN; CDR2 reads SYDVKM. The CDR3 is 15 residues long. Between the trimmed V and J ends, which lost 5 bases and 0 bases, there was a span of 13 bases. The CDR3 protein is CASSATGLANYGYTF. For the CDR3, the DNA is TGTGCCAGCAGTGCTACGGGACTAGCTAACTATGGCTACACCTTC.

This clone was seen more than once but under ten times. The genes are TRBV6-6 and TRBJ2-2; 9 bases agree with TRBD1. V lost 2 bases to trimming and J lost 5 bases; unmatched junction nucleotides: 3. This CDR3 has 15 residues. The germline V gene encodes CDR1 MNHNY and CDR2 SVGAGI (reference sequence). The DNA for the CDR3 is TGTGCCAGCAGTTACGAGACAGGGGGTACCGGGGAGCTGTTTTTT. It specifies CASSYETGGTGELFF.

This clone was recorded many times. The chain links TRBV7-3 to TRBJ1-1; TRBD1 is a possible D gene (6 bases). CDR1 and CDR2 (germline): SGHTA, FQGTGA. The CDR3 covers 16 residues. The V and J ends lost 2 bases and 2 bases respectively, with 15 bases between them. In nucleotides, the CDR3 is TGTGCCAGCAGCTTAGGCGGCGCCGGGGGCAACACTGAAGCTTTCTTT. It encodes CASSLGGAGGNTEAFF.

This clone was observed once. A much larger clone lies a single base off, so this may be a read error. The chain uses TRBV5-6 and TRBJ2-7; maybe TRBD1 (6 bases). The germline gives CDR1 SGHDT, CDR2 YYEEEE. The CDR3 loop spans 15 amino acids. The CDR3 DNA reads TGTACCAGCACCGGGAAGGGGGACGGAATTTACGAGCAGTACTTC. This gives the protein CTSTGKGDGIYEQYF. Drawing the rest from reference TRBV5-6 and TRBJ2-7, the complete variable domain is DAGVTQSPTHLIKTRGQQVTLRCSPKSGHDTVSWYQQALGQGPQFIFQYYEEEERQRGNFPDRFSGHQFPNYSSELNVNALLLGDSALYLCTSTGKGDGIYEQYFGPGTRLTVT.

The chain combines TRBV19 with TRBJ1-5, with D unclear. CDR3 length: 13 residues. Deletions cut 3 bases from V and 7 bases from J, with 10 bases between. The germline CDR1 and CDR2 sequences are LNHDA and SQIVND (reference sequence). The CDR3 loop reads CASSMLEIQPQHF. CDR3 sequence (DNA): TGTGCCAGTAGTATGCTAGAGATCCAGCCCCAGCATTTT.

There are many counts of this clone. The rearrangement uses TRBV7-9 and TRBJ2-1, with a tentative D call TRBD1 (5 bases). Germline-derived CDR1 and CDR2 are SEHNR and FQNEAQ (reference sequence). The CDR3 is made up of 16 amino acids. V shed 5 bases and J shed 0 bases, with 14 bases lying between them. CDR3 in amino acids: CASSPSATVSYNEQFF. The CDR3 nucleotides read TGTGCCAGCAGCCCCAGCGCGACAGTCTCCTACAATGAGCAGTTCTTC.

This clone turned up a few times. The J gene is TRBJ1-5, the V gene TRBV18; TRBD1 matches 7 bases. The CDR3 extends over 15 amino acids. The germline V gene has CDR1 KGHSH and CDR2 LQKENI. The trim removed 3 bases at V and 4 bases at J, leaving 6 bases unmatched. The CDR3 region has the DNA TGTGCCAGCTCACCTGGGCAACAGGGGAATCAGCCCCAGCATTTT. Amino acids: CASSPGQQGNQPQHF.

Comment on this clone: This probably arose from a read error, given a far larger clone one base away. This chain links TRBV5-4 with TRBJ2-3; D call uncertain. CDR1 SGHNT and CDR2 YYREEE come from the germline V gene (reference sequence). The CDR3 length is 11 residues. The V gene lost 2 bases and the J gene lost 2 bases, with 0 bases spanning the gap. The CDR3 DNA reads TGTGCCAGCAGCTTCACAGATACGCAGTATTTT. Protein: CASSFTDTQYF.

The chain joins TRBV7-9 to TRBJ2-5; no clear D. V was shortened by 5 bases and J by 5 bases, with 15 bases between the two germline ends. The CDR3 runs to 14 residues. Per the germline V gene, CDR1 is SEHNR and CDR2 is FQNEAQ (reference sequence). CDR3 loop: CASSASHLLETQYF. The CDR3 DNA is TGTGCCAGCAGCGCGTCGCATCTACTGGAGACCCAGTACTTC.

This clone was picked up a small number of times. J is TRBJ2-7 and V is TRBV7-9, with D perhaps given as TRBD1 or TRBD2 (5 bases each). V was clipped by 1 base and J by 2 bases, with 9 bases between them. CDR3 length equals 14 residues. The V gene's germline CDR1 is SEHNR and CDR2 FQNEAQ (reference sequence). CDR3 in DNA: TGTGCCAGCAGCTTAGGGGACCCCCCCTACGAGCAGTACTTC. It translates to CASSLGDPPYEQYF.

CDR3 DNA: TGTGCCAGCAGCTTGGAGGACAGGTCCTATGGCTACACCTTC. As protein: CASSLEDRSYGYTF. The chain joins TRBV5-6 to TRBJ1-2; TRBD1 matches 7 bases. Unmatched junction bases numbered 3, after V lost 0 bases and J lost 4 bases. From germline, CDR1 is SGHDT and CDR2 YYEEEE. CDR3 size: 14 residues.

This clone was found many times. This rearrangement joins TRBV18 to TRBJ1-1, with TRBD1 matching over 7 bases. The CDR3 covers 13 residues. CDR1 is KGHSH, CDR2 LQKENI, per germline. With 6 bases clipped from V and 1 base from J, the junction kept 2 bases outside the gene matches. The CDR3 bases are TGTGCCAGCTCCGGACAGGCGAACACTGAAGCTTTCTTT. It codes for CASSGQANTEAFF.